The rows below give T cell receptor beta chains drawn from one sample of a study of blood T cell repertoires in COVID-19. Clones were read by immunoSEQ multiplex PCR, and TCRdb kept only the in-frame ones, dropping some. This repertoire shows 74,000 or so clones, 80% to 90% found once; its top ten account for approximately 2.7%. Sequencing was carried out using peripheral blood. These receptors were obtained from a man aged 50 to 60 with acute or convalescent COVID-19. CDR3s include the opening cysteine and the closing phenylalanine or tryptophan. Fields, in order: V gene, clone size, J gene, D gene, CDR3 DNA, CDR3 protein. The D gene is left open where the match is weak. The size field is filled for only some rows; it gives once, few, many or a size class.

v_gene: TRBV6-6; abundance: .; j_gene: TRBJ2-7; d_gene: .; CDR3nt: TGTGCCAGCAGCCCCGGGACTCCTAGGGAGCAGTACTTC; CDR3aa: CASSPGTPREQYF
v_gene: TRBV23-1; abundance: few; j_gene: TRBJ1-5; d_gene: TRBD1; CDR3nt: TGCGCCAGCAGTCAATCGGGCAGGGGGCGCAAGCAGCCCCAGCATTTT; CDR3aa: CASSQSGRGRKQPQHF
v_gene: TRBV6-2/TRBV6-3; abundance: .; j_gene: TRBJ1-1; d_gene: TRBD1; CDR3nt: TGTGCCAGCAGTTACCCCGACAGGGGCGCTTTCTTT; CDR3aa: CASSYPDRGAFF
v_gene: TRBV29-1; abundance: .; j_gene: TRBJ1-2; d_gene: TRBD1; CDR3nt: TGCAGCGTTGAAAAGAGGGGGCGCGACCGGGGCTACACCTTC; CDR3aa: CSVEKRGRDRGYTF
v_gene: TRBV24-1; abundance: .; j_gene: TRBJ2-4; d_gene: .; CDR3nt: TGTGCCACCAGTGAGGGGACTGAGAGAGCCAAAAACATTCAGTACTTC; CDR3aa: CATSEGTERAKNIQYF
v_gene: TRBV7-9; abundance: .; j_gene: TRBJ2-3; d_gene: .; CDR3nt: TGTGCCAGCAGCTCTTGGAGCGCGACAGATACGCAGTATTTT; CDR3aa: CASSSWSATDTQYF
v_gene: TRBV19; abundance: .; j_gene: TRBJ2-7; d_gene: TRBD1; CDR3nt: TGTGCCAGTAGCGGGGGGACAGGGCGGACCTACGAGCAGTACTTC; CDR3aa: CASSGGTGRTYEQYF
v_gene: TRBV6-5; abundance: .; j_gene: TRBJ2-2; d_gene: TRBD1; CDR3nt: TGTGCCAGCAGTTCCCAGGGGGCTGACACCGGGGAGCTGTTTTTT; CDR3aa: CASSSQGADTGELFF
v_gene: TRBV19; abundance: .; j_gene: TRBJ1-5; d_gene: .; CDR3nt: TGTGCCAGTAGTTCCACCCCACTTCGGGAACTTTCGGGTCAGCCCCAGCATTTT; CDR3aa: CASSSTPLRELSGQPQHF
v_gene: TRBV18; abundance: once; j_gene: TRBJ2-7; d_gene: TRBD1; CDR3nt: TGTGCCAGCTCACCACAACGACAGGACAGGGCCTCCTACGAGCAGTACTTC; CDR3aa: CASSPQRQDRASYEQYF
v_gene: TRBV28; abundance: .; j_gene: TRBJ2-5; d_gene: .; CDR3nt: TGTGCCAGCAATGGGCTGGGCAGGGGACAAGAGACCCAGTACTTC; CDR3aa: CASNGLGRGQETQYF
v_gene: TRBV18; abundance: once; j_gene: TRBJ2-7; d_gene: .; CDR3nt: TGTGCCAGCTCACCAATAGAGGGGGTCTCCTACGAGCAGTACTTC; CDR3aa: CASSPIEGVSYEQYF
v_gene: TRBV4-3; abundance: .; j_gene: TRBJ2-5; d_gene: TRBD1; CDR3nt: TGCGCCAGCAGCCAGTACCCCCCGGGACAGTACCAAGAGACCCAGTACTTC; CDR3aa: CASSQYPPGQYQETQYF
v_gene: TRBV6-2/TRBV6-3; abundance: .; j_gene: TRBJ2-2; d_gene: TRBD2; CDR3nt: TGTGCCAGCAGTTACACAGCGGGGGGACTTTCAAACACCGGGGAGCTGTTTTTT; CDR3aa: CASSYTAGGLSNTGELFF
v_gene: TRBV7-9; abundance: .; j_gene: TRBJ1-4; d_gene: TRBD1; CDR3nt: TGTGCCAGCAGCCGAGGGACAGGTTTAGAAAAACTGTTTTTT; CDR3aa: CASSRGTGLEKLFF
v_gene: TRBV28; abundance: once; j_gene: TRBJ2-5; d_gene: .; CDR3nt: TGTGCCAGCAGTCCCCCTCCCGTGGGACTGTACCAAGAGACCCAGTACTTC; CDR3aa: CASSPPPVGLYQETQYF